This T cell receptor beta chain appears in the sequencing data of a study of technical replicates of blood from a handful of donors. Only in-frame clones appear in the TCRdb table, and some are missing; sequencing was by immunoSEQ multiplex PCR. The sample has approximately 81,000 clones; roughly 95% are singletons. The source is a human donor in good health. What was sequenced was T cells isolated from PBMCs.

The CDR3 loop reads CSVVSQGSAHNEQFF. The DNA of the CDR3 is TGCAGCGTCGTGAGTCAGGGGTCCGCACACAATGAGCAGTTCTTC. The chain joins TRBV29-1 to TRBJ2-1, with TRBD1 as a possible D gene (6 bases). Germline CDR1 SQVTM, CDR2 ANQGSEA. Deletions cut 6 bases from V and 5 bases from J, with 20 bases between. CDR3 size: 15 residues.